This T cell receptor (beta chain) derives from a study of blood T cell repertoires in COVID-19. Looked up from germline, CDR1 is LNHDA and CDR2 is SQIVND (reference sequence). This CDR3 spans 17 amino acids. V lost 1 base and J 4 bases, leaving 17 bases between the germline ends. Measured with immunoSEQ multiplex PCR; TCRdb has only the in-frame clones, and not every one. The sample holds approximately 90,000 clones, approximately 91% seen once. The chain links TRBV19 to TRBJ1-5; tentatively, D is TRBD1 (6 bases). Sample: peripheral blood. This clonotype was obtained from a woman in her sixties or seventies with acute or convalescent COVID-19. This CDR3 reads CASSIVETGQKNQPQHF. CDR3 in DNA: TGTGCCAGTAGTATAGTTGAGACAGGACAGAAAAATCAGCCCCAGCATTTT.